Below, one T cell receptor (beta chain) is given with its context. The antigen it binds to is not known. No qualities accompany the bases; no much larger clone lies one base away. The data originate from a study of blood T cell repertoires in COVID-19 (dated by TCRdb to about 2020). With respect to the entire study: Samples covering the acute and convalescent phases of COVID-19 were provided by collaborators in the United States, Italy and Spain. The sample metadata nearly always contained a de-identified subject ID, COVID-19 status, age in years and sex. The material from the prospective study consisted of cDNA or gDNA derived from T cells, B-cell-depleted T cells, or PBMCs. A freely available public database, intended as a resource for researchers studying the immune response to SARS-CoV-2, is where the repertoires were released. The dataset comprised deeply sampled blood TCRbeta repertoires from subjects exposed to, actively infected with, or recovered from COVID-19. The samples were drawn from two sources: the first 160 participants of the ongoing ImmuneRACE study, and about 1,300 subjects contributed by 6 global collaborators. Where available, HLA class I and class II types were taken from metadata supplied by the sample provider and were not determined by assay-based typing.

The CDR3 contains 15 residues, cysteine and phenylalanine counted. Only CDR3 DNA remains: 45 bases, in frame from the first base. Trimming accounts for 7 bases at V and 6 bases at J, while the number of junction bases matched to no gene is 8. According to the germline V gene, CDR1 reads MNHEY and CDR2 reads SVGAGI. TCRbeta CDR3 regions were amplified from genomic DNA by means of the immunoSEQ Assay, a bias-controlled multiplex PCR. The authors' pipeline ran thus. The number of nucleated cells in each sample was estimated from the amplification of reference gene primers within the assay. To quantify the absolute abundance of each unique TCRbeta CDR3 rearrangement, sequence reads were collapsed and filtered. For each sample, productive Simpson clonality was calculated as the square root of Simpson's diversity index across productive rearrangements. TCRdb holds this immuneACCESS table with in-frame rearrangements only. Some clones are missing; in checked studies, unresolved V genes explain under half, and the rest has no known cause. The DNA was the basis for D and trimming; V, J and clone size are from that table. This sample comprises 150,000 or so clones, around 74% of them detected only once. Together, the top ten hold 2.5% to 3.5% of the sample.

Broad study findings and their caveats: Clinical and demographic metadata were provided uncurated, with the amount varying by source and participant.

Collaborating institutions collected whole blood in K2EDTA tubes following their own protocols. Collaborator samples were shipped for TCRbeta analysis as frozen whole blood, isolated PBMCs, or DNA extracted from either sample type. Recombination connected TRBV6-5 to TRBJ1-6, and TRBD1 aligns with 8 junction nucleotides. The receptor was derived from an elderly woman with acute or convalescent COVID-19. The sample was peripheral blood. The DNA sequence reads TGTGCCAGCACCGGACAGGGAAATCTTAATTCACCCCTCCACTTT. This translates into CASTGQGNLNSPLHF.